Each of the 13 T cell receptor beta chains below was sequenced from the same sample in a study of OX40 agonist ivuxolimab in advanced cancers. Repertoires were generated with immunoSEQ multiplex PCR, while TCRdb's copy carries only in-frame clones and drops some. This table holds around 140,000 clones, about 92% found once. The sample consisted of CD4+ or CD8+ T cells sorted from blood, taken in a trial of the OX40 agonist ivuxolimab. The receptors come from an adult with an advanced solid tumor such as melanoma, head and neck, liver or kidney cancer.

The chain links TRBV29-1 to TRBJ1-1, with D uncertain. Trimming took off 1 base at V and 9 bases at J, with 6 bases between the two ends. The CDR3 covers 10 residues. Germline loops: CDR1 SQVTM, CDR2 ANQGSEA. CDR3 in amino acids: CSVEVGKAFF. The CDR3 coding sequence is TGCAGCGTTGAAGTAGGGAAAGCTTTCTTT.

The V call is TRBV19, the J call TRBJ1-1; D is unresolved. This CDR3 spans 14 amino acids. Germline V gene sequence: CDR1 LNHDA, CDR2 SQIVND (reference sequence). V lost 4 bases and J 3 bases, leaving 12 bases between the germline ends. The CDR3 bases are TGTGCCAGTAGTACCCCCGCCATTTACACTGAAGCTTTCTTT. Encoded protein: CASSTPAIYTEAFF.

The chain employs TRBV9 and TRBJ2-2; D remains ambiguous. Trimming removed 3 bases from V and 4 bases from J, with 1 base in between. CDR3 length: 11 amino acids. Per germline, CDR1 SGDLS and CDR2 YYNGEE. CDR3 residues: CASSGTGELFF. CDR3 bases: TGTGCCAGCAGCGGCACCGGGGAGCTGTTTTTT.

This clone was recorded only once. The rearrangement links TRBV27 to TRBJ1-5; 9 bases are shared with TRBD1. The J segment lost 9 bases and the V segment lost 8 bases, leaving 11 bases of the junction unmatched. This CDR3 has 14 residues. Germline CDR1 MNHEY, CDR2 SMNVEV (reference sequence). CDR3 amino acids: CASARDRVMGPQHF. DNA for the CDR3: TGTGCCAGCGCCCGGGACAGGGTAATGGGGCCCCAGCATTTT.

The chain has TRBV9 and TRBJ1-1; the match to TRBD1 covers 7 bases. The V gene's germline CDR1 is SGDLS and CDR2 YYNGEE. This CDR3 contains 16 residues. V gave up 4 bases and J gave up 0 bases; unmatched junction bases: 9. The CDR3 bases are TGTGCCAGCAGCCCCCGGGGACAGCGAATGAACACTGAAGCTTTCTTT. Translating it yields CASSPRGQRMNTEAFF.

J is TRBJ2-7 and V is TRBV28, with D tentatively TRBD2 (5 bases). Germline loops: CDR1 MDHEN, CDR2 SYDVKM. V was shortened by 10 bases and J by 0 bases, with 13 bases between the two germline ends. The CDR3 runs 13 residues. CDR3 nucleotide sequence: TGTGCCACCACGGCGGGCACCTCCTACGAGCAGTACTTC. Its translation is CATTAGTSYEQYF.

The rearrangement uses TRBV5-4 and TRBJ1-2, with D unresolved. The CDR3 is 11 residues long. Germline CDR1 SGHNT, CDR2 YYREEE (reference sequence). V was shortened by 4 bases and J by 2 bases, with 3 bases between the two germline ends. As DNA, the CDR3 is TGTGCCAGCAGCGCGAACTATGGCTACACCTTC. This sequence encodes CASSANYGYTF.

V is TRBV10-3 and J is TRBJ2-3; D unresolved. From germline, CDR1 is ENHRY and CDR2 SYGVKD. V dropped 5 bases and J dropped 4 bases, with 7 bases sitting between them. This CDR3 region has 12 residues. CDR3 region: CAISSRPDTQYF. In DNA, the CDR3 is TGTGCCATCAGTTCTAGACCAGATACGCAGTATTTT.

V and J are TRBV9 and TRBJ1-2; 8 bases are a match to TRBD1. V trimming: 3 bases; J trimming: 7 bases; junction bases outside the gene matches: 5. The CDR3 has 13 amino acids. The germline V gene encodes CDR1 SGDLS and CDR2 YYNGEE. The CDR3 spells CASSARTGLGYTF. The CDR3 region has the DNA TGTGCCAGCAGCGCGCGGACAGGGCTTGGCTACACCTTC.

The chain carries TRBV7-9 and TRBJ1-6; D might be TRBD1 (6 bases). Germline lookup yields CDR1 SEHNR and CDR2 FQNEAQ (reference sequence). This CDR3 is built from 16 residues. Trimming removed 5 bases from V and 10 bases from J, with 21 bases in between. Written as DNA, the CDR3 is TGTGCCAGCAGCCCCCCCCTGGGGAGGGGGATATCACCCCTCCACTTT. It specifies CASSPPLGRGISPLHF.

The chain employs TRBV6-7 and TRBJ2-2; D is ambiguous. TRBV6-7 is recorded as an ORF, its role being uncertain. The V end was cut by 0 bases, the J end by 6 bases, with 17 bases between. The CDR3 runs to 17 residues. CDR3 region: CASSYSYARLVAGELFF. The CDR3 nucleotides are TGTGCCAGCAGTTACTCGTACGCCAGACTCGTGGCCGGGGAGCTGTTTTTT.

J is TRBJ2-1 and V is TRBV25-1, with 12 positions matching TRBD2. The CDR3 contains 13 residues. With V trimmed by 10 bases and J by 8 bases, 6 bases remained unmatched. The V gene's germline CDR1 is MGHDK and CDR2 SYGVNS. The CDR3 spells CATLAGGRDEQFF. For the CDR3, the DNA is TGTGCCACGCTAGCGGGGGGGCGGGATGAGCAGTTCTTC. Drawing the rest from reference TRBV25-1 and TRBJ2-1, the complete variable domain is EADIYQTPRYLVIGTGKKITLECSQTMGHDKMYWYQQDPGMELHLIHYSYGVNSTEKGDLSSESTVSRIRTEHFPLTLESARPSHTSQYLCATLAGGRDEQFFGPGTRLTVL.

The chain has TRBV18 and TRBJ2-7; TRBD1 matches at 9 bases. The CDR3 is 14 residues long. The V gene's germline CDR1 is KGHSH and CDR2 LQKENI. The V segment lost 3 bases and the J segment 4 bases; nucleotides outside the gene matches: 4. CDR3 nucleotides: TGTGCCAGCTCACCCCGACAGGGGGAATACGAGCAGTACTTC. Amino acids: CASSPRQGEYEQYF.